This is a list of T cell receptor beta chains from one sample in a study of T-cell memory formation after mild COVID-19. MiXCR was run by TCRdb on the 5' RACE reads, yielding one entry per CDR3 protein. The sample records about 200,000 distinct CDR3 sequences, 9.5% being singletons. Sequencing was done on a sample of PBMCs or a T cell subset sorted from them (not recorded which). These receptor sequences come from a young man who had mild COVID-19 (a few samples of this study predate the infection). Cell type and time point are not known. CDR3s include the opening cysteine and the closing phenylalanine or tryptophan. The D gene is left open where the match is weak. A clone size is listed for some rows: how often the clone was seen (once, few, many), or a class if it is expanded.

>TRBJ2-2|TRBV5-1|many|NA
CASSLPGANTGELFF
TGCGCCAGCAGCTTGCCTGGGGCGAACACCGGGGAGCTGTTTTTT
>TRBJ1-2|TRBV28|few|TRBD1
CANKAQGAVGYTF
TGTGCCAACAAGGCCCAGGGGGCCGTGGGCTACACCTTC
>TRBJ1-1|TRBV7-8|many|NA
CASSSGRRVMAFF
TGTGCCAGCAGCTCCGGCCGCCGGGTCATGGCTTTCTTT
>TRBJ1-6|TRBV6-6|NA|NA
CASTSSGARNSPLHF
TGTGCCAGCACGTCTAGCGGGGCAAGGAATTCACCCCTCCACTTT
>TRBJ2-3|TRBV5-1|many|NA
CASSRLSDTQYF
TGCGCCAGCAGTCGGTTATCGGATACGCAGTATTTT
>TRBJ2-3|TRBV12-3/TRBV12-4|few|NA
CASSLLNTQYF
TGTGCCAGCAGTTTACTGAATACGCAGTATTTT
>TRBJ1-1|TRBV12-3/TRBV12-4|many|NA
CASKDNRAGGTEAFF
TGTGCCAGCAAAGATAACAGGGCCGGGGGCACTGAAGCTTTCTTT
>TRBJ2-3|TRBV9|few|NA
CASSEFSVSTDTQYF
TGTGCCAGCAGCGAGTTCTCTGTAAGCACAGATACGCAGTATTTT
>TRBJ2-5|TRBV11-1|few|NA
CASSWDGNRETQYF
TGTGCCAGCAGCTGGGACGGTAATAGAGAGACCCAGTACTTC
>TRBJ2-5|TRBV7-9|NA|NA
CASSFWDGGEETQYF
TGTGCCAGCAGCTTTTGGGATGGCGGGGAAGAGACCCAGTACTTC
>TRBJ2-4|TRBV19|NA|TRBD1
CATGDRGHQNIQYF
TGTGCCACTGGGGACAGGGGGCATCAAAACATTCAGTACTTC
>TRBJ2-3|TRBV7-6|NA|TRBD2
CASSLFGGGGGTDTQYF
TGTGCCAGCAGCTTATTCGGGGGGGGCGGCGGCACAGATACGCAGTATTTT
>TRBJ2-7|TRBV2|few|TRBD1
CASSPTGLNYEQYF
TGTGCCAGCAGCCCGACAGGGCTGAACTACGAGCAGTACTTC
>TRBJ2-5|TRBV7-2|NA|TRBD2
CASSYSGSQETRYF
TGTGCCAGCAGCTACAGCGGGAGCCAAGAGACCCGGTACTTC
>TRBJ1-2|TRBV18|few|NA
CASSPPNTANYGYTF
TGTGCCAGCTCACCACCCAACACAGCTAACTATGGCTACACCTTC
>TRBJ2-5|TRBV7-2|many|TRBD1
CASSRGGVEETQYF
TGTGCCAGCAGCCGAGGGGGCGTGGAAGAGACCCAGTACTTC
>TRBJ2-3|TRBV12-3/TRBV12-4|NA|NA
CASSAHGRAFAGTDTDTQYF
TGTGCCAGCTCGGCCCACGGACGAGCTTTTGCCGGGACCGACACAGATACGCAGTATTTT
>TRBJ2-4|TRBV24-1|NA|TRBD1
CATSDAAGTGNIQYF
TGTGCCACCAGTGATGCCGCCGGGACAGGGAACATTCAGTACTTC
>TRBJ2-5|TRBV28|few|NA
CASSSGQLQETQYF
TGTGCCAGCAGCTCCGGGCAGCTCCAAGAGACCCAGTACTTC
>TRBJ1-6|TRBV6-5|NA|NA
CASSLFPGGLGSPLHF
TGTGCCAGCAGCCTCTTCCCCGGGGGGCTTGGTTCACCCCTCCACTTT
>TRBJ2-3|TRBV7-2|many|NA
CASSLAPPRGLSTDTQYF
TGTGCCAGCAGCTTGGCCCCCCCGCGGGGCTTAAGCACAGATACGCAGTATTTT
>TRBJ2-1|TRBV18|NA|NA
CASSPPLTVISSYNEQFF
TGTGCCAGCTCACCACCATTAACGGTAATCAGCTCCTACAATGAGCAGTTCTTC
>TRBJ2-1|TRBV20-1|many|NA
CSAQRGPSSYNEQFF
TGCAGTGCCCAGCGAGGCCCAAGCTCCTACAATGAGCAGTTCTTC
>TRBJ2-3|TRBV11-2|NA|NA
CASSWTASTDTQYF
TGTGCCAGCAGCTGGACAGCTAGCACAGATACGCAGTATTTT
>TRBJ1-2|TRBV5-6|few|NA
CASSLESIQGGYTF
TGTGCCAGCAGCTTGGAGTCAATCCAGGGTGGCTACACCTTC
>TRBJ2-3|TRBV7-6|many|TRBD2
CASSLLAGITDTQYF
TGTGCCAGCAGCCTTCTAGCGGGGATCACAGATACGCAGTATTTT
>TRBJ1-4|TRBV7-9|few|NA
CAIQDGQNLFF
TGTGCCATCCAAGACGGGCAAAATCTGTTTTTT
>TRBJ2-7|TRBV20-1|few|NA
CSASLDSSYEQYF
TGCAGTGCCAGTCTCGACAGCTCCTACGAGCAGTACTTC
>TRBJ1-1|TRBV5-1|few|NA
CASSSQPGNTEAFF
TGCGCCAGCAGCTCCCAACCAGGGAACACTGAAGCTTTCTTT
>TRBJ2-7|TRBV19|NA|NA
CASSIEGGHSYEQYF
TGTGCCAGTAGTATAGAGGGGGGACATTCCTACGAGCAGTACTTC
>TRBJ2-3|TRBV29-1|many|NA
CSVAPAARDTQYF
TGCAGCGTTGCCCCAGCGGCTCGGGATACGCAGTATTTT
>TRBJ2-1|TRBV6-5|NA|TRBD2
CASSLRTSGGGEQFF
TGTGCCAGCAGTTTACGGACTAGCGGGGGGGGTGAGCAGTTCTTC
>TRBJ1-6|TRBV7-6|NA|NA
CASSLKVGSPLHF
TGTGCCAGCAGCTTGAAAGTTGGCTCACCCCTCCACTTT
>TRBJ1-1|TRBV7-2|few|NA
CASSKQSGRPNTEAFF
TGTGCCAGCTCAAAACAAAGCGGCCGGCCGAACACTGAAGCTTTCTTT
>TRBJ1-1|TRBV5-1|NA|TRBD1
CASSLAGGSTEAFF
TGCGCCAGCAGCTTGGCAGGGGGCTCGACTGAAGCTTTCTTT
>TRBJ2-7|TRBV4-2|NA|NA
CASNVGLGDSYEQYF
TGTGCCAGCAACGTCGGACTGGGAGACTCCTACGAGCAGTACTTC
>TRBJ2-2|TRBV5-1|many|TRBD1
CASSLDRGRSGELFF
TGCGCCAGCAGCTTGGACAGGGGGCGATCCGGGGAGCTGTTTTTT
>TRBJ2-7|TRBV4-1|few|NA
CASSQAPTAEYEQYF
TGCGCCAGCAGCCAAGCCCCCACGGCGGAATACGAGCAGTACTTC
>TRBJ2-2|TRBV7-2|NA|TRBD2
CASSLASSGIGELFF
TGTGCCAGCAGCTTAGCGTCTAGCGGGATAGGGGAGCTGTTTTTT
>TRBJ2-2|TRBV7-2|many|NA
CASSPATGELFF
TGTGCCAGCAGCCCAGCGACCGGGGAGCTGTTTTTT
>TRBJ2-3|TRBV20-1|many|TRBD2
CSAQDTGTTSTDTQYF
TGCAGTGCCCAGGATACCGGGACTACCTCCACAGATACGCAGTATTTT
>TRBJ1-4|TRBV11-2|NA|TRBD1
CASSWDRASTNEKLFF
TGTGCCAGCAGCTGGGACAGGGCTTCTACTAATGAAAAACTGTTTTTT
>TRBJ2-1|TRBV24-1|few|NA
CATSDVRRHNEQFF
TGTGCCACCAGTGACGTTCGACGCCACAATGAGCAGTTCTTC
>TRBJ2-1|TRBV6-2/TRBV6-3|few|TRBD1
CASRGTGVSGGTFF
TGTGCCAGCAGAGGGACAGGGGTTAGTGGGGGCACGTTCTTC
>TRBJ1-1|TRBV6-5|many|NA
CATQGWSPDTEAFF
TGTGCCACTCAGGGATGGAGCCCTGACACTGAAGCTTTCTTT
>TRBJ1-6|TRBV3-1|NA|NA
CASSQQGNNSPLHF
TGTGCCAGCAGCCAACAGGGGAACAATTCACCCCTCCACTTT
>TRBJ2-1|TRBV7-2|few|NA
CASSYSGLNEQFF
TGTGCCAGCAGCTACTCGGGGCTCAATGAGCAGTTCTTC
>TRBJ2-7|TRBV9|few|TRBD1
CASSRGTGGKYEQYF
TGTGCCAGCAGCAGAGGGACAGGGGGCAAGTACGAGCAGTACTTC
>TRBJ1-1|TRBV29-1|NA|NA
CSVQAPYTEAFF
TGCAGCGTACAGGCTCCCTACACTGAAGCTTTCTTT
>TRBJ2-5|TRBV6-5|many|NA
CASSHVEGRSVTQYF
TGTGCCAGCAGTCATGTGGAGGGGCGGTCCGTGACCCAGTACTTC
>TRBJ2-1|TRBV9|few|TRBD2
CASSVGGTTSYNEQFF
TGTGCCAGCAGCGTAGGTGGGACTACCTCCTACAATGAGCAGTTCTTC
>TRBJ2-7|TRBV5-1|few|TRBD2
CASSLSGGTPREQYF
TGCGCCAGCAGCTTAAGCGGGGGGACTCCTCGGGAGCAGTACTTC
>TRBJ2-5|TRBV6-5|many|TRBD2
CASSYSSGGNGETQYF
TGTGCCAGCAGTTACTCCTCGGGGGGGAACGGCGAGACCCAGTACTTC